Listed below are T cell receptor beta chains from one sample, sequenced in a study of identical twins. TCRdb independently ran MiXCR on the 5' RACE reads; one entry per CDR3 protein. This table holds 600,000 to 800,000 distinct CDR3 sequences, 20% to 25% found once. These data were also filed under a second study, of T cells expressing NK-cell markers.

The source material was PBMCs. The source is a woman under 30 in good health. Each CDR3 is given with its conserved first and last residue. The D gene is left open where the match is weak. Expanded clones are given a class, and other clones once, few, many or no size at all.

V: TRBV7-2; size: NA; D: NA; J: TRBJ2-1; DNA: TGTGCCAGCACTCGAGCGGGCCCCACCCACAATGAGCAGTTCTTC; CDR3: CASTRAGPTHNEQFF
V: TRBV5-1; size: few; D: NA; J: TRBJ2-1; DNA: TGCGCCAGCAGCTTGGCCAACTCGAACAATGAGCAGTTCTTC; CDR3: CASSLANSNNEQFF
V: TRBV4-2; size: NA; D: NA; J: TRBJ2-7; DNA: TGTGCCAGCAGCACCCAGTTTAACTGGGACTACGAGCAGTACTTC; CDR3: CASSTQFNWDYEQYF
V: TRBV9; size: NA; D: NA; J: TRBJ2-5; DNA: TGTGCCAGCACCCGTAATCCGGGACCAGAGGAGACCCAGTACTTC; CDR3: CASTRNPGPEETQYF
V: TRBV5-6; size: few; D: NA; J: TRBJ1-1; DNA: TGTGCCAGCAGACGCAGGGTGAACACTGAAGCTTTCTTT; CDR3: CASRRRVNTEAFF
V: TRBV7-2; size: NA; D: NA; J: TRBJ2-1; DNA: TGTGCCAGCAGCCCGCAAGCGAAAAGCTCCTACAATGAGCAGTTCTTC; CDR3: CASSPQAKSSYNEQFF
V: TRBV27; size: NA; D: TRBD2; J: TRBJ2-7; DNA: TGTGCCAGCAGCCCACTAGCGGGTGTCGAGCAGTACTTC; CDR3: CASSPLAGVEQYF
V: TRBV12-3/TRBV12-4; size: few; D: NA; J: TRBJ2-1; DNA: TGTGCCAGCAGTCCCCCGAGCGGACAGACCAAACACGTCTACAATGAGCAGTTCTTC; CDR3: CASSPPSGQTKHVYNEQFF
V: TRBV5-1; size: few; D: NA; J: TRBJ2-5; DNA: TGCGCCAGCAGCTTCGGCGCTTCCGAGACCCAGTACTTC; CDR3: CASSFGASETQYF
V: TRBV29-1; size: few; D: NA; J: TRBJ2-3; DNA: TGCAGCGTTGGGGTATCGCGGGGCCGCTTCCTCACAGATACGCAGTATTTT; CDR3: CSVGVSRGRFLTDTQYF
V: TRBV10-2; size: NA; D: TRBD2; J: TRBJ2-3; DNA: TGCGCCAGCGGTTATAGCGGGAGGACAGATACGCAGTATTTT; CDR3: CASGYSGRTDTQYF
V: TRBV6-5; size: NA; D: NA; J: TRBJ1-2; DNA: TGTGCCAGCAGTTATCGCCGGGACGGTAACTATGGCTACACCTTC; CDR3: CASSYRRDGNYGYTF
V: TRBV5-1; size: NA; D: TRBD2; J: TRBJ2-1; DNA: TGCGCCAGCAGCTCGGGACTAGCCAACAATGAGCAGTTCTTC; CDR3: CASSSGLANNEQFF
V: TRBV5-1; size: many; D: NA; J: TRBJ2-1; DNA: TGCGCCAGCAGCTTGGACGGTTCACCCTACAATGAGCAGTTCTTC; CDR3: CASSLDGSPYNEQFF
V: TRBV20-1; size: many; D: TRBD1; J: TRBJ1-1; DNA: TGCAGTGCTAGGAAGGGGGCCGTGAACACTGAAGCTTTCTTT; CDR3: CSARKGAVNTEAFF
V: TRBV4-3; size: few; D: NA; J: TRBJ2-1; DNA: TGCGCCAGCAGCCAAGTTCCGTGGTCTCTAAGCTCCTACAATGAGCAGTTCTTC; CDR3: CASSQVPWSLSSYNEQFF
V: TRBV3-1; size: NA; D: NA; J: TRBJ2-5; DNA: TGTGCCAGCAGCCCAACACGGTTACAAGAGACCCAGTACTTC; CDR3: CASSPTRLQETQYF
V: TRBV4-3; size: NA; D: TRBD2; J: TRBJ2-1; DNA: TGCGCCAGCAGCCAAGATCCTAGCGGGAGTAATGAGCAGTTCTTC; CDR3: CASSQDPSGSNEQFF
V: TRBV10-1; size: few; D: NA; J: TRBJ2-1; DNA: TGCGCCAGCAGCCGGGGGACGGGACTCCATAATGAGCAGTTCTTC; CDR3: CASSRGTGLHNEQFF
V: TRBV5-6; size: few; D: TRBD2; J: TRBJ2-1; DNA: TGTGCCAGCAGCTTAGATCCGGGACTAGCGGGTTACAATGAGCAGTTCTTC; CDR3: CASSLDPGLAGYNEQFF
V: TRBV7-8; size: NA; D: NA; J: TRBJ2-7; DNA: TGTGCCAGCAGCTCCGGCGAGGGCATATTCTACGAGCAGTACTTC; CDR3: CASSSGEGIFYEQYF
V: TRBV10-1; size: NA; D: TRBD2; J: TRBJ2-3; DNA: TGCGCCAGCAGGGGACTAGCGGGGGCAGATACGCAGTATTTT; CDR3: CASRGLAGADTQYF
V: TRBV5-1; size: NA; D: NA; J: TRBJ2-2; DNA: TGCGCCAGCAGCCTGGAGCTCCCCGGGGAGCTGTTTTTT; CDR3: CASSLELPGELFF
V: TRBV29-1; size: NA; D: NA; J: TRBJ2-5; DNA: TGCAGCGTTGAACGACAGGAACCTATGTACCAAGAGACCCAGTACTTC; CDR3: CSVERQEPMYQETQYF
V: TRBV20-1; size: NA; D: NA; J: TRBJ2-7; DNA: TGCAGTGGGTGGGGCTCATCCTACGAGCAGTACTTC; CDR3: CSGWGSSYEQYF
V: TRBV5-1; size: NA; D: NA; J: TRBJ2-5; DNA: TGCGCCAGCAGCCCCGTCGTGAGTGGCCGTGGAGAGACCCAGTACTTC; CDR3: CASSPVVSGRGETQYF
V: TRBV20-1; size: NA; D: TRBD1; J: TRBJ1-5; DNA: TGCAGTGCTAGAGCCGGGACAGGGGGAATAGGACCCCAGCATTTT; CDR3: CSARAGTGGIGPQHF
V: TRBV6-1; size: few; D: NA; J: TRBJ2-1; DNA: TGTGCCAGCGTGGAGAGGGTTGGGAATGAGCAGTTCTTC; CDR3: CASVERVGNEQFF
V: TRBV5-1; size: NA; D: NA; J: TRBJ2-3; DNA: TGCGCCAGCACCTCCGATCACACAGATACGCAGTATTTT; CDR3: CASTSDHTDTQYF
V: TRBV18; size: NA; D: NA; J: TRBJ1-2; DNA: TGTGCCAGCTCACCAGCGGTCCCCTGGGGGGGTCATGGCTACACCTTC; CDR3: CASSPAVPWGGHGYTF
V: TRBV20-1; size: NA; D: NA; J: TRBJ2-3; DNA: TGCAGTGCTAGAGTCAGGAGGGATACGCAGTATTTT; CDR3: CSARVRRDTQYF
V: TRBV9; size: NA; D: TRBD1; J: TRBJ1-3; DNA: TGTGCCAGCAGCGTTACAGGGGGCTCTGGAAACACCATATATTTT; CDR3: CASSVTGGSGNTIYF
V: TRBV20-1; size: few; D: NA; J: TRBJ1-3; DNA: TGCAGTGCCGCTGGGGGAACTGGAAACACCATATATTTT; CDR3: CSAAGGTGNTIYF
V: TRBV9; size: NA; D: NA; J: TRBJ2-7; DNA: TGTGCCAGCAGCGTACGGTCAGGGTCTTACGAGCAGTACTTC; CDR3: CASSVRSGSYEQYF
V: TRBV11-2; size: NA; D: NA; J: TRBJ2-7; DNA: TGTGCCAGCAGCTCCCTACAGAGCATCTACGAGCAGTACTTC; CDR3: CASSSLQSIYEQYF
V: TRBV5-6; size: NA; D: NA; J: TRBJ2-3; DNA: TGTGCCAGCAGCTTGGGGACAGATTATAGCACAGATACGCAGTATTTT; CDR3: CASSLGTDYSTDTQYF
V: TRBV14; size: NA; D: NA; J: TRBJ1-2; DNA: TGTGCCAGCAGCCTAACAGGGCCGAACTACACCTTC; CDR3: CASSLTGPNYTF
V: TRBV12-3/TRBV12-4; size: few; D: TRBD1; J: TRBJ1-2; DNA: TGTGCCAGCACTGGGGGACAGGGGGCATATGGCTACACCTTC; CDR3: CASTGGQGAYGYTF
V: TRBV4-3; size: few; D: NA; J: TRBJ2-7; DNA: TGCGCCAGCAGCCAAGAGCGCAGGGCCTCCTACGAGCAGTACTTC; CDR3: CASSQERRASYEQYF
V: TRBV29-1; size: few; D: NA; J: TRBJ2-3; DNA: TGCAGCGTGACTAGGGACACCCCCACAGATACGCAGTATTTT; CDR3: CSVTRDTPTDTQYF
V: TRBV7-2; size: once; D: NA; J: TRBJ1-5; DNA: TGTGCCAGCAGCGTTCGGGGGGGCAATCAGCCCCAGCATTTT; CDR3: CASSVRGGNQPQHF
V: TRBV20-1; size: NA; D: NA; J: TRBJ1-6; DNA: TGCAGTGCCAAGGGGTATAACTCACCCCTCCACTTT; CDR3: CSAKGYNSPLHF